This TCR beta chain was captured in a study of T cells in Graves' hyperthyroidism and ophthalmopathy. Researchers took RNA transcripts and amplified the TCR beta CDR3 regions from them. Researchers ran a first-round RT-PCR on the TCR CDR3 using the HTBI primer set. TCRdb independently ran MiXCR on the multiplex PCR reads; one entry per CDR3 protein. The table records hundreds of thousands of distinct CDR3 sequences, over 12% of them present only once. 10 ml of fresh peripheral blood supplied the PBMCs. Per the germline V gene, CDR1 is KGHDR and CDR2 is SFDVKD. This CDR3 is built from 13 residues. Trimming shortened V by 5 bases and J by 5 bases, and 12 bases separated the two germline ends.

The rearrangement joins TRBV24-1 to TRBJ2-7; no clear D gene. Sample: blood. The clonotype originates from a woman in her 40s with Graves' ophthalmopathy. CDR3 sequence (DNA): TGTGCCACCAGTGGCCCCGGATCCGACGAGCAGTACTTC. This codes for CATSGPGSDEQYF.